The 14 T cell receptor beta chains listed next were all sequenced from one sample in a study of T cell changes during pregnancy in multiple sclerosis. The method was immunoSEQ multiplex PCR; TCRdb's version includes in-frame clones alone and lacks a portion of them. The sample has 58,000 or so clones, 90% seen once; the top ten hold roughly 2.1%. Sequenced here: peripheral blood, sampled in the first trimester of pregnancy. Receptors originate from a female donor in good health, enrolled as a control in a pregnancy study.

CDR3 DNA: TGCGCCAGCAGCGAAACTAGCGGGAGTTCCTACAATGAGCAGTTCTTC. It encodes CASSETSGSSYNEQFF. The chain uses TRBV4-1 and TRBJ2-1, with 11 nucleotides matching TRBD2. The CDR3 covers 16 residues. V trimming: 5 bases; J trimming: 1 base; junction bases outside the gene matches: 4. Germline lookup yields CDR1 MGHRA and CDR2 YSYEKL.

The chain employs TRBV19 and TRBJ1-1; D not certain. The CDR3 has 15 residues. The V end was cut by 1 base, the J end by 5 bases, with 14 bases between. The germline gives CDR1 LNHDA, CDR2 SQIVND (reference sequence). Here the CDR3 reads CASSIALLGGTEAFF. CDR3 sequence (DNA): TGTGCCAGTAGTATAGCATTGTTGGGAGGGACTGAAGCTTTCTTT.

For the CDR3, the DNA is TGTGCCACCAGCACCGACAGGGAGCGAAACATTCAGTACTTC. As protein: CATSTDRERNIQYF. V gene TRBV15 combines with J gene TRBJ2-4; TRBD1 agrees at 7 bases. Germline V gives CDR1 LNHNV, CDR2 YYDKDF (reference sequence). V dropped 4 bases and J dropped 6; count of bases not matched to a gene: 6. The CDR3 length is 14 residues. Full variable domain (missing parts from reference TRBV15 and TRBJ2-4): DAMVIQNPRYQVTQFGKPVTLSCSQTLNHNVMYWYQQKSSQAPKLLFHYYDKDFNNEADTPDNFQSRRPNTSFCFLDIRSPGLGDTAMYLCATSTDRERNIQYFGAGTRLSVL.

The V gene is TRBV4-2, the J gene TRBJ2-1, with 9 bases fitting TRBD2. CDR1 LGHNA and CDR2 YNFKEQ come from the germline V gene. V shed 3 bases and J 7 bases; nucleotides not matched to a gene: 10. The CDR3 has 16 residues. For the CDR3, the DNA is TGTGCCAGCAGCCACAGCGGGGGGTTAGTACAGAATGAGCAGTTCTTC. Encoded protein: CASSHSGGLVQNEQFF.

In the case of this clone: A read error may produce the germline difference seen at one junction end. The J gene is TRBJ2-7, the V gene TRBV7-7; 10 nucleotides align to TRBD2. CDR3 length: 16 residues. The germline V gene has CDR1 SSHAT and CDR2 FNYEAQ (reference sequence). In nucleotides, the CDR3 is TGTGCTAGCAGCTCCGGTCTAGCGGGAGTCGGCAACGAGCAGTACTTC. It specifies CASSSGLAGVGNEQYF.

This rearrangement joins TRBV10-2 to TRBJ1-5, with TRBD1 as a possible D gene (6 bases). Trimming shortened V by 6 bases and J by 6 bases, and 21 bases separated the two germline ends. CDR1 is WSHSY, CDR2 SAAADI, per germline. CDR3 length: 16 residues. CDR3 in amino acids: CASSDQNRVLRQPQHF. For the CDR3, the DNA is TGCGCCAGCAGCGACCAGAACAGGGTTTTGCGTCAGCCCCAGCATTTT.

The chain employs TRBV5-1 and TRBJ1-2; 10 positions match TRBD1. V trimming: 3 bases; J trimming: 6 bases; junction bases outside the gene matches: 11. This CDR3 is built from 16 residues. Germline CDR1 and CDR2: SGHRS and YFSETQ. The CDR3 DNA reads as TGCGCCAGCAGCTACGTCCCGGGACAGGGGAAAGATGGCTACACCTTC. Amino acid sequence: CASSYVPGQGKDGYTF.

V usage is TRBV19 and J usage is TRBJ2-7; D may be TRBD1 (6 bases). The V gene lost 1 base and the J gene lost 4 bases, with 11 bases spanning the gap. Germline lookup yields CDR1 LNHDA and CDR2 SQIVND (reference sequence). The CDR3 has 14 amino acids. CDR3 DNA sequence: TGTGCCAGTAGTATAGCCCTAACAGGGTACGAGCAGTACTTC. Translated: CASSIALTGYEQYF.

The V and J genes are TRBV11-2 and TRBJ2-7; 9 bases map to TRBD1. The CDR3 consists of 16 residues. Per germline, CDR1 SGHAT and CDR2 FQNNGV. The junction had 10 bases not matched to a gene; V was cut back by 2 bases and J by 5 bases. This CDR3 is CASSLSIGTGGHEQYF. CDR3 nucleotide sequence: TGTGCCAGCAGCTTATCTATAGGAACAGGGGGCCACGAGCAGTACTTC.

The V gene is TRBV6-1, the J gene TRBJ2-7; perhaps TRBD1 as D (6 bases). Germline V gives CDR1 MNHNS, CDR2 SASEGT. V was pared by 3 bases and J by 3 bases, with 9 bases between. The CDR3 runs to 13 residues. CDR3 bases: TGTGCCAGCAGTGAGACAGGTGTCTACGAGCAGTACTTC. This encodes CASSETGVYEQYF.

This sequence joins TRBV4-1 and TRBJ2-6; D is perhaps TRBD1 (5 bases). This CDR3 region has 15 residues. V lost 4 bases to trimming and J lost 2 bases, with 9 bases between them. Germline CDR1 is MGHRA and CDR2 is YSYEKL. In DNA, the CDR3 is TGCGCCAGCAGCCTAACAGGAACTGGGGCCAACGTCCTGACTTTC. Protein: CASSLTGTGANVLTF.

The sample holds one count of this clone. Written as DNA, the CDR3 is TGTGCCAGTAGTCTCTTCCACGGGACACATGAAAAACTGTTTTTT. It yields the protein CASSLFHGTHEKLFF. This rearrangement joins TRBV19 to TRBJ1-4; D might be TRBD1 (6 bases). Per germline, CDR1 LNHDA and CDR2 SQIVND (reference sequence). Trimming left V 5 bases short and J 6 bases short, with 16 bases between. This CDR3 contains 15 residues.

This clone was seen a single time. This chain connects TRBV4-1 to TRBJ1-2, with 11 bases that match TRBD1. The CDR3 runs to 17 residues. From germline, CDR1 is MGHRA and CDR2 YSYEKL. With 6 bases clipped from V and 6 bases from J, the junction kept 15 bases outside the gene matches. CDR3 protein: CASSLPLRDRGKNGYTF. For the CDR3, the DNA is TGCGCCAGCAGTCTTCCACTACGGGACAGGGGGAAAAATGGCTACACCTTC.

V is TRBV9 and J is TRBJ1-2; TRBD1 aligns across 12 bases. V was pared by 3 bases and J by 1 base, with 7 bases of the junction left unmatched. This CDR3 has 17 amino acids. CDR1 is SGDLS and CDR2 is YYNGEE in the germline V gene. The CDR3 DNA follows: TGTGCCAGCAGCGAGCCCGGGACAGGGGGCCTTAACTATGGCTACACCTTC. Its protein product is CASSEPGTGGLNYGYTF.